The clone carrying this T cell receptor (beta chain) was recorded a few times. These data belong to a study of T-cell reconstitution after alpha-beta-depleted transplantation in children. Researchers prepared the TCRbeta library using unique molecular identifiers, the study reports. TCRdb used MiXCR to reprocess the PCR reads, holding one entry per CDR3 protein. This table holds around 380,000 distinct CDR3 sequences, approximately 10% found once. CDR3 size: 16 residues. The trim removed 3 bases at V and 6 bases at J, leaving 11 bases unmatched. CDR1 and CDR2 (germline): DFQATT, SNEGSKA (reference sequence).

The rearrangement joins TRBV20-1 to TRBJ2-2; 9 nucleotides match TRBD1. The material was PBMCs from the stem cell graft donor, obtained from the stem cell graft. This TCR was sampled from a human donor who donated a stem cell graft to a child with acute myeloid leukemia. CDR3 in DNA: TGCAGTGCTAGTGCCACAGGGGGCTCGTTCGCCGGGGAGCTGTTTTTT. Amino acid sequence: CSASATGGSFAGELFF.